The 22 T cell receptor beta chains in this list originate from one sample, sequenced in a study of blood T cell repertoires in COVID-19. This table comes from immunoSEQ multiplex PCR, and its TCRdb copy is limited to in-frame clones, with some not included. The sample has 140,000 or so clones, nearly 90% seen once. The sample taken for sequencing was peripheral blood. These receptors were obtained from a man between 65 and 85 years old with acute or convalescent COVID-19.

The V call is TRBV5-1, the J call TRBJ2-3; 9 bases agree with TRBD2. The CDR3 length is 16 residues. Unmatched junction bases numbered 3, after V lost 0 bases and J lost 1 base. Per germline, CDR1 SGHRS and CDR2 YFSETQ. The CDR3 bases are TGCGCCAGCAGCTTGGGACTAGCGGACGGCACAGATACGCAGTATTTT. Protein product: CASSLGLADGTDTQYF.

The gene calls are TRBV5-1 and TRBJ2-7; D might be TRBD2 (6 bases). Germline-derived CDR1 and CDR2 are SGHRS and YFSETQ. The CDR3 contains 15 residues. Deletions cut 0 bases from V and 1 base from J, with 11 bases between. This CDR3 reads CASSLAGGLSYEQYF. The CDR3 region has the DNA TGCGCCAGCAGCTTGGCTGGGGGGTTGTCCTACGAGCAGTACTTC.

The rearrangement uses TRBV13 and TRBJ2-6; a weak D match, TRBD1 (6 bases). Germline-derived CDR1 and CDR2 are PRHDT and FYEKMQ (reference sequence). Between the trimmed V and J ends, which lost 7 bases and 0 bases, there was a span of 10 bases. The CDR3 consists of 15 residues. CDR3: CASTGDPSGANVLTF. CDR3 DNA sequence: TGTGCCAGCACAGGGGACCCCTCTGGGGCCAACGTCCTGACTTTC.

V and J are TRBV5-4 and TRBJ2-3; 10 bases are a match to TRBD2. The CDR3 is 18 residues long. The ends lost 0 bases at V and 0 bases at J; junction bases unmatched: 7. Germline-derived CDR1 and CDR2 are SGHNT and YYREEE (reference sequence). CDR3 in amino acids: CASSLGGSGGISTDTQYF. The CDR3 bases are TGTGCCAGCAGCTTGGGTGGTAGCGGGGGGATTAGCACAGATACGCAGTATTTT.

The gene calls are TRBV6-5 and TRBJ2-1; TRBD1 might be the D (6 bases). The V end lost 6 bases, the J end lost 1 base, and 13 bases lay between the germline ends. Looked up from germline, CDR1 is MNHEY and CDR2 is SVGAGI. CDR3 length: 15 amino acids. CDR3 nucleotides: TGTGCCAGCAGGCCCGGGACACCTTCCTACAATGAGCAGTTCTTC. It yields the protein CASRPGTPSYNEQFF.

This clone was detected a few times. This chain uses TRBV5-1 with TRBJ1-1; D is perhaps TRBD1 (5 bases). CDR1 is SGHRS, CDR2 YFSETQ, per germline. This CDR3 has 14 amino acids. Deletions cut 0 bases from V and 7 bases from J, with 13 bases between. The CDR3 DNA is TGCGCCAGCAGCTTGGTTGGGGGAGGAAATGAAGCTTTCTTT. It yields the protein CASSLVGGGNEAFF.

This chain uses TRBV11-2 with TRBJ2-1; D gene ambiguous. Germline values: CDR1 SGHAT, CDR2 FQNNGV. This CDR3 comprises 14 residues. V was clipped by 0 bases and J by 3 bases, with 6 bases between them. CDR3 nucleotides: TGTGCCAGCAGCTTAGAGCCGGGCTACAATGAGCAGTTCTTC. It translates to CASSLEPGYNEQFF.

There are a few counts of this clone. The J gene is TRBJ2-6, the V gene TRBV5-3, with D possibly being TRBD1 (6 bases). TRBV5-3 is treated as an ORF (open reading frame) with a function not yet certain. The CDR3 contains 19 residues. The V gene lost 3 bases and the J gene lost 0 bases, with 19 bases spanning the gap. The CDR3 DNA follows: TGTGCCAGAAGCTACAGGGACCCTCCAGCCCACTCTGGGGCCAACGTCCTGACTTTC. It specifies CARSYRDPPAHSGANVLTF.

In DNA form, the CDR3 reads TGTGCCAGCAGTTCGGGGACAGCTGGGAACTATGGCTACACCTTC. Its translation: CASSSGTAGNYGYTF. The V call is TRBV6-5, the J call TRBJ1-2, with 7 bases lining up with TRBD1. Trimming took 4 bases from V and 2 from J; bases not matched to a gene: 7. This CDR3 spans 15 amino acids. Germline-derived CDR1 and CDR2 are MNHEY and SVGAGI.

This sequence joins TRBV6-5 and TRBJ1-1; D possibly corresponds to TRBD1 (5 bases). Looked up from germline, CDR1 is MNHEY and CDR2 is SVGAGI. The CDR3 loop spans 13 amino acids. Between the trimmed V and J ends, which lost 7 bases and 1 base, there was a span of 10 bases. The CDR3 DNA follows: TGTGCCAGCACCCGGGGGTGGAACACTGAAGCTTTCTTT. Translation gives CASTRGWNTEAFF.

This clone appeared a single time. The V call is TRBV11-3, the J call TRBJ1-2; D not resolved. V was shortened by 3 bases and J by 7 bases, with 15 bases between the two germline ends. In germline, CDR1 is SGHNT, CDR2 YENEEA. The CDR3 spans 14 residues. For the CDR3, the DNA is TGTGCCAGCAGCTTTTTGGGGAGGGAAACTGGCTACACCTTC. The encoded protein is CASSFLGRETGYTF.

The chain's CDR3 is CASSLEGGQGAGELFF. The CDR3 coding sequence is TGCGCCAGCAGCTTGGAAGGCGGACAGGGGGCCGGGGAGCTGTTTTTT. V gene TRBV5-1 combines with J gene TRBJ2-2; 10 bases line up with TRBD1. Losses at the gene ends were 0 bases for V and 6 bases for J; bases not matched to a gene: 5. The CDR3 consists of 16 residues. CDR1 and CDR2 (germline): SGHRS, YFSETQ.

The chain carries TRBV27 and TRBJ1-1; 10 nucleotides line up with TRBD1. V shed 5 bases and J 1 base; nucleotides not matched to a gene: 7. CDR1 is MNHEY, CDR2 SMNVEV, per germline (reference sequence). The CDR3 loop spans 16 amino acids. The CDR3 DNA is TGTGCCAGCAGTCCTGACAGGGGGCGGGGGAACACTGAAGCTTTCTTT. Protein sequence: CASSPDRGRGNTEAFF.

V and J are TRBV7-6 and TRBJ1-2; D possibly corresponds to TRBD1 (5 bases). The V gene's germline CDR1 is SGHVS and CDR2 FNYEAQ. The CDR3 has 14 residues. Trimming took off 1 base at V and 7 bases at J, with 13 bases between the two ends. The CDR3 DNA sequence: TGTGCCAGCAGCTTAGATCCGGGGGTTGGTGGCTACACCTTC. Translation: CASSLDPGVGGYTF. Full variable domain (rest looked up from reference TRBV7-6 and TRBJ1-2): GAGVSQSPRYKVTKRGQDVALRCDPISGHVSLYWYRQALGQGPEFLTYFNYEAQQDKSGLPNDRFSAERPEGSISTLTIQRTEQRDSAMYRCASSLDPGVGGYTFGSGTRLTVV.

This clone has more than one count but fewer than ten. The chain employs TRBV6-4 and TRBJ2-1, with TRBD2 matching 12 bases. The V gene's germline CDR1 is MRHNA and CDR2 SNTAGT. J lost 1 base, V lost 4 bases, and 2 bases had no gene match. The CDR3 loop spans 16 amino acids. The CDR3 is CASSVTSGSSYNEQFF. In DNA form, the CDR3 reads TGTGCCAGCAGTGTGACTAGCGGGAGTTCCTACAATGAGCAGTTCTTC.

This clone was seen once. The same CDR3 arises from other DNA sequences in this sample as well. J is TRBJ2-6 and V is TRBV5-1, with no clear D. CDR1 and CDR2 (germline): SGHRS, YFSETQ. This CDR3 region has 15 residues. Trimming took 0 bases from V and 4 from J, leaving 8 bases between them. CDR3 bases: TGCGCCAGCAGCTTGGTGGAGTCCGGGGCCAACGTCCTGACTTTC. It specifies CASSLVESGANVLTF.

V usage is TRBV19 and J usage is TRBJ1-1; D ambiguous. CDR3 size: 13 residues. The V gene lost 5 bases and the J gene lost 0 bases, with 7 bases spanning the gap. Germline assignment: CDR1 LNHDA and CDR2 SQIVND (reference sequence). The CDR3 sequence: CASSVNLNTEAFF. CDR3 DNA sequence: TGTGCCAGTAGTGTCAATCTGAACACTGAAGCTTTCTTT.

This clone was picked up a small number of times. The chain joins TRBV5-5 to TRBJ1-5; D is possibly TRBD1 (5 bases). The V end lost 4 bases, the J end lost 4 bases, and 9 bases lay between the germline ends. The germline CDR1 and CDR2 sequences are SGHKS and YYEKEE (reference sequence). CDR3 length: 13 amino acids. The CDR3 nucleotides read TGTGCCAGCAGCGTGACAGCAAATCAGCCCCAGCATTTT. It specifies CASSVTANQPQHF.

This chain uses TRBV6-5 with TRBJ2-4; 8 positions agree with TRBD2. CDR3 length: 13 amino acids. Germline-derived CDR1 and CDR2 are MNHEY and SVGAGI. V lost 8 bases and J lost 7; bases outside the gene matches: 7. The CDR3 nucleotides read TGTGCCAGCTGCCGGGCTAGCGGGAACATTCAGTACTTC. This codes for CASCRASGNIQYF.

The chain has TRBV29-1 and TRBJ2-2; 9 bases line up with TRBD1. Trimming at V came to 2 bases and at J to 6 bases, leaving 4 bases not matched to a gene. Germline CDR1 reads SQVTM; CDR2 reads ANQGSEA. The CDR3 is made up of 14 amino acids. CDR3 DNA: TGCAGCGTTGAATCACAGGGGGCCGCCGGGGAGCTGTTTTTT. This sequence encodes CSVESQGAAGELFF.

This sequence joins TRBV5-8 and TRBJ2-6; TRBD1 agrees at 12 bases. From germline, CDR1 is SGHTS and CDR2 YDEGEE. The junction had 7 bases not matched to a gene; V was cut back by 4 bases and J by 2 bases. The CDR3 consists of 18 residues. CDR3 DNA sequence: TGTGCCAGCAGCGTTGGGACAGGGGGCGCCCCTGGGGCCAACGTCCTGACTTTC. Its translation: CASSVGTGGAPGANVLTF.

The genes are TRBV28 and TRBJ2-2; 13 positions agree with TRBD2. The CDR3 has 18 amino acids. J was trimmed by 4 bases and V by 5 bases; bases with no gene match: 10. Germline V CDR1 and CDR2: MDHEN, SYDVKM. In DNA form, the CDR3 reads TGTGCCAGCAGTCCGCTAGGACTAGCGGGAGTTAGCACCGGGGAGCTGTTTTTT. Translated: CASSPLGLAGVSTGELFF.